A selection of T cell receptor beta chains follows, all from one sample in a study of T cell responses to AZD1222 COVID-19 vaccine. Sequenced by immunoSEQ multiplex PCR; TCRdb stores in-frame clones only, minus some. The repertoire holds about 110,000 clones, with around 93% as singletons. The sequencing used peripheral blood, collected on day 0 of AZD1222 vaccination. These receptors all stem from an adult in good health. CDR3s leave out the opening cysteine and the closing phenylalanine or tryptophan. A D gene is named only where the DNA matches it firmly.

v_gene,d_gene,j_gene,CDR3aa
TRBV18,.,TRBJ2-1,ASSPDRVRNEQF
TRBV3-1/TRBV3-2,.,TRBJ2-3,ASSQGRGTDTQY
TRBV12-3/TRBV12-4,.,TRBJ2-7,ASRFGYYEQY
TRBV6-5,.,TRBJ2-3,ASSSSRVTDTQY
TRBV5-1,.,TRBJ1-2,ASGEGSFHGYT
TRBV10-3,.,TRBJ1-3,AISGGSYTIY
TRBV28,.,TRBJ1-5,ASRRIPRPQH
TRBV28,.,TRBJ1-3,ASSGTGNTIY
TRBV10-2,TRBD1,TRBJ1-1,ASSELDRGRGEAF
TRBV3-1/TRBV3-2,TRBD1,TRBJ1-3,ASSFRTGGNTIY
TRBV3-1/TRBV3-2,.,TRBJ1-2,ASSQGAVGDKT
TRBV14,TRBD1,TRBJ1-4,ASSQESWTGRNEKLF
TRBV2,.,TRBJ1-3,ASTGNTIY
TRBV5-4,.,TRBJ1-4,ASSPSGATNEKLF
TRBV6-5,.,TRBJ2-5,ASSTSGNQETQY
TRBV13,.,TRBJ1-1,ASSSRGRGSTEAF
TRBV7-9,.,TRBJ1-2,ASTSNIGLVGYT
TRBV7-9,.,TRBJ2-3,ASSLERSQY
TRBV29-1,.,TRBJ2-5,SGRWGQETQY
TRBV30,.,TRBJ1-1,AWFGGVTEAF
TRBV28,.,TRBJ1-2,ASSIRQSGGYT
TRBV28,.,TRBJ1-5,ASSLGLGTNQPQH
TRBV11-3,.,TRBJ1-1,ASSSKVTEAF
TRBV10-3,.,TRBJ1-4,AISDHGDEKLF
TRBV11-3,TRBD1,TRBJ1-2,ASSPTGQALYGYT
TRBV7-9,TRBD2,TRBJ2-1,ASSALAGGYNEQF